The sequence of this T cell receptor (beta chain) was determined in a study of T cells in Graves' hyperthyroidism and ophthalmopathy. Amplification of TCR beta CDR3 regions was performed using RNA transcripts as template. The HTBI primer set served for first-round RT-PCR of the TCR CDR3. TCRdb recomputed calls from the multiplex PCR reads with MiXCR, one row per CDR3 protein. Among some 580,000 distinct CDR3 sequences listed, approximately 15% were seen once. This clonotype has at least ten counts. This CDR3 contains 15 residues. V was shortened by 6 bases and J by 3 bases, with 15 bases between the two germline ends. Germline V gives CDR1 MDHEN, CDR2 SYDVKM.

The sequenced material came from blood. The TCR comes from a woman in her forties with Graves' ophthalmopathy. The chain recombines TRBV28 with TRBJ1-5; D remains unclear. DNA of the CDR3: TGTGCCAGCAGGGTACGGGGAGGCAACAATCAGCCCCAGCATTTT. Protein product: CASRVRGGNNQPQHF.